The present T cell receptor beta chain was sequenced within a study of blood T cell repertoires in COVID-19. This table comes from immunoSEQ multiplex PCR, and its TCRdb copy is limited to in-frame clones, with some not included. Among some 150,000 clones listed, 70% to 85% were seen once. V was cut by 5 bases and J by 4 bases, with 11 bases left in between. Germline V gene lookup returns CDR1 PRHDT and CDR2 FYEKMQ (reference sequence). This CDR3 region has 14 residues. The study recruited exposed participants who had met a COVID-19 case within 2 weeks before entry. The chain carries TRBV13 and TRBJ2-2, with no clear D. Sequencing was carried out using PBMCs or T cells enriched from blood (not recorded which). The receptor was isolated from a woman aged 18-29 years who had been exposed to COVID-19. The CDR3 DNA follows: TGTGCCAGCAGCCGTTATCTTTTCACCGGGGAGCTGTTTTTT. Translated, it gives CASSRYLFTGELFF.